These 23 T cell receptor beta chains originate from one sample sequenced in a study of control samples from healthy donors and cancer patients. Here immunoSEQ multiplex PCR was the method, and the copy in TCRdb shows in-frame clones only, minus some. This table has 110,000 to 150,000 clones, about nine tenths appearing once. Sequenced sample: blood. These receptors were taken from a man in his thirties or forties in good health.

The genes are TRBV24-1 and TRBJ2-7; D may match TRBD1 or TRBD2 (6 bases each). The CDR3 loop spans 14 amino acids. Germline V gene sequence: CDR1 KGHDR, CDR2 SFDVKD. Trimming pared 4 bases from V and 4 bases from J, leaving 13 bases between. The CDR3 sequence is CATSDPGASYEQYF. CDR3 nucleotide sequence: TGTGCCACCAGTGACCCGGGGGCTTCGTACGAGCAGTACTTC.

The chain links TRBV18 to TRBJ2-3; the match to TRBD1 covers 10 bases. Trimming cost V 6 bases and J 1 base; bases outside gene matches: 1. Germline CDR1 and CDR2: KGHSH and LQKENI. This CDR3 spans 14 amino acids. Written as DNA, the CDR3 is TGTGCCAGCTCGGGGACAGGGGGCACAGATACGCAGTATTTT. It is translated as CASSGTGGTDTQYF. Full variable domain (rest looked up from reference TRBV18 and TRBJ2-3): NAGVMQNPRHLVRRRGQEARLRCSPMKGHSHVYWYRQLPEEGLKFMVYLQKENIIDESGMPKERFSAEFPKEGPSILRIQQVVRGDSAAYFCASSGTGGTDTQYFGPGTRLTVL.

The rearrangement links TRBV24-1 to TRBJ2-1; TRBD2 agrees at 7 bases. V shed 0 bases, J shed 3 bases, and the junction held 4 bases outside the gene matches. The CDR3 spans 16 residues. The germline V gene has CDR1 KGHDR and CDR2 SFDVKD. The CDR3 DNA follows: TGTGCCACCAGTGATTTGCGACCTAGCGGCTACAATGAGCAGTTCTTC. Residues: CATSDLRPSGYNEQFF.

This chain connects TRBV6-6 to TRBJ2-2; D uncertain. There are 12 residues in the CDR3. V lost 8 bases and J 7 bases, leaving 11 bases between the germline ends. The germline V gene encodes CDR1 MNHNY and CDR2 SVGAGI (reference sequence). CDR3 sequence reads: CASLPLGGELFF. The CDR3 DNA sequence: TGTGCCAGCTTACCGCTCGGCGGGGAGCTGTTTTTT.

The chain combines TRBV2 with TRBJ2-2, with D unresolved. V shed 4 bases and J shed 1 base, with 7 bases lying between them. The CDR3 spans 14 residues. CDR1 is SNHLY and CDR2 is FYNNEI in the germline V gene. The CDR3 DNA reads as TGTGCCAGCAGTGGCTCGAGGAACACCGGGGAGCTGTTTTTT. It is translated as CASSGSRNTGELFF.

V gene TRBV15 combines with J gene TRBJ2-3; TRBD1 might be the D (6 bases). There are 15 residues in the CDR3. The ends were cut back, 5 bases at V and 7 bases at J, with 19 bases in the middle. Per germline, CDR1 LNHNV and CDR2 YYDKDF (reference sequence). This CDR3 is CATSSPGQSAHTQYF. CDR3 in DNA: TGTGCCACCAGCTCCCCCGGACAGTCCGCCCATACGCAGTATTTT.

The genes are TRBV27 and TRBJ2-1; 8 bases align to TRBD1. The CDR3 runs to 15 residues. Trimming at V came to 6 bases and at J to 6 bases, leaving 10 bases not matched to a gene. Germline CDR1 and CDR2: MNHEY and SMNVEV (reference sequence). The CDR3 region has the DNA TGTGCCAGCAGGGACCGACAGGGGCGAAGCAATGAGCAGTTCTTC. It specifies CASRDRQGRSNEQFF.

This sequence joins TRBV7-2 and TRBJ2-3; D uncertain. This CDR3 has 14 residues. Deletions cut 2 bases from V and 4 bases from J, with 10 bases between. In germline, CDR1 is SGHTA, CDR2 FQGNSA. CDR3 sequence: CASSLSHRADTQYF. CDR3 nucleotide sequence: TGTGCCAGCAGCTTAAGCCACCGGGCAGATACGCAGTATTTT.

This rearrangement joins TRBV7-9 to TRBJ2-5, with 11 bases aligning to TRBD2. CDR1 is SEHNR, CDR2 FQNEAQ, per germline (reference sequence). Trimming at V came to 10 bases and at J to 5 bases, leaving 9 bases not matched to a gene. The CDR3 consists of 14 residues. CDR3 DNA: TGTGCCACCTCCTTAGCGGGGGGGGTGGAGACCCAGTACTTC. Amino acids: CATSLAGGVETQYF. Looking up the rest from reference TRBV7-9 and TRBJ2-5 gives the full variable domain: DTGVSQNPRHKITKRGQNVTFRCDPISEHNRLYWYRQTLGQGPEFLTYFQNEAQLEKSRLLSDRFSAERPKGSFSTLEIQRTEQGDSAMYLCATSLAGGVETQYFGPGTRLLVL.

The chain combines TRBV5-4 with TRBJ2-7, with 9 bases lining up with TRBD1. Germline V gene sequence: CDR1 SGHNT, CDR2 YYREEE (reference sequence). This CDR3 has 14 residues. With 5 bases clipped from V and 7 bases from J, the junction kept 10 bases outside the gene matches. The DNA of the CDR3 is TGTGCCAGCAGTCCCCCGGGACAGGGTTATGAGCAGTACTTC. Encoded protein: CASSPPGQGYEQYF.

The J gene is TRBJ1-1, the V gene TRBV19; 7 bases fit TRBD1. The CDR3 has 13 amino acids. Per germline, CDR1 LNHDA and CDR2 SQIVND (reference sequence). J lost 3 bases, V lost 8 bases, and 6 bases had no gene match. CDR3 residues: CASPRQGDTEAFF. CDR3 nucleotides: TGTGCCAGTCCAAGACAGGGAGACACTGAAGCTTTCTTT.

The gene calls are TRBV21-1 and TRBJ2-7; the table's D gene call, TRBD1, was not cross checked with the DNA. TRBV21-1 is marked as a pseudogene. There are 15 residues in the CDR3. In DNA form, the CDR3 reads TGTGCCAACAGCAAAGTAGACAGGGTGAACTACGAGCAGTACTTC. Translating it yields CANSKVDRVNYEQYF.

This chain links TRBV13 with TRBJ2-7, with D perhaps TRBD2 (6 bases). Germline-derived CDR1 and CDR2 are PRHDT and FYEKMQ (reference sequence). The CDR3 spans 14 residues. Trimming removed 4 bases from V and 7 bases from J, with 17 bases in between. The CDR3 sequence is CASSWLAMGGEQYF. The CDR3 nucleotides read TGTGCCAGCAGCTGGCTAGCGATGGGTGGGGAGCAGTACTTC.

This chain links TRBV7-2 with TRBJ2-2; no reliable D call. The CDR3 has 14 amino acids. From germline, CDR1 is SGHTA and CDR2 FQGNSA. V lost 5 bases and J lost 5, with 12 bases in between. The CDR3 nucleotides are TGTGCCAGCAGCCTTAGATGGCGAACCGGGGAGCTGTTTTTT. This sequence encodes CASSLRWRTGELFF.

As for this clone: Other nucleotide sequences in the sample specify the same CDR3. The chain joins TRBV6-5 to TRBJ1-5; D unresolved. Germline assignment: CDR1 MNHEY and CDR2 SVGAGI. V shed 0 bases and J shed 0 bases, with 0 bases lying between them. This CDR3 region has 13 residues. The DNA of the CDR3 is TGTGCCAGCAGTTACTCTAGCAATCAGCCCCAGCATTTT. Amino acid sequence: CASSYSSNQPQHF.

The chain has TRBV16 and TRBJ2-1, with 7 bases identical to TRBD2. The germline CDR1 and CDR2 sequences are KGHSY and FQNENV. With 2 bases clipped from V and 7 bases from J, the junction kept 8 bases outside the gene matches. CDR3 length equals 15 residues. The CDR3, as DNA: TGTGCCAGCAGCCAAAAAGCGGGAACTGGGAATGAGCAGTTCTTC. This gives the protein CASSQKAGTGNEQFF.

The J gene is TRBJ2-3, the V gene TRBV12-3 or TRBV12-4; the D is unclear. V was trimmed by 3 bases and J by 6 bases, leaving 4 bases between them. CDR3 size: 11 residues. CDR3 amino acids: CASSFLDTQYF. The CDR3 DNA follows: TGTGCCAGCAGTTTCCTGGATACGCAGTATTTT.

This chain connects TRBV4-3 to TRBJ2-1; the D is unclear. The germline V and J ends were trimmed by 3 bases and 5 bases, with 11 bases remaining between them. Germline loops: CDR1 LGHNA, CDR2 YSLEER. The CDR3 runs to 14 residues. The CDR3 coding sequence is TGCGCCAGCAGCCACCTAACGTCCCACAATGAGCAGTTCTTC. Protein sequence: CASSHLTSHNEQFF.

The rearrangement links TRBV24-1 to TRBJ2-2; no clear D. The CDR3 is 14 amino acids. Per the germline V gene, CDR1 is KGHDR and CDR2 is SFDVKD. V was pared by 1 base and J by 1 base, with 3 bases between. In DNA form, the CDR3 reads TGTGCCACCAGTGATTTAGAGAACACCGGGGAGCTGTTTTTT. This gives the protein CATSDLENTGELFF.

The chain has TRBV23-1 and TRBJ2-2; 8 bases are shared with TRBD1. TRBV23-1 is an ORF, and what it does is uncertain. There are 17 residues in the CDR3. V was pared by 6 bases and J by 1 base, with 10 bases of the junction left unmatched. In DNA form, the CDR3 reads TGCGCCAGCAGCGCCATCCGGACAGGGCGGAACACCGGGGAGCTGTTTTTT. Amino acid sequence: CASSAIRTGRNTGELFF.

The genes are TRBV6-5 and TRBJ2-2; D is unclear. Looked up from germline, CDR1 is MNHEY and CDR2 is SVGAGI. Trimming stripped 2 bases from V and 5 bases from J, with 3 bases between. This CDR3 is built from 12 residues. The CDR3 spells CASSYRTGELFF. Written as DNA, the CDR3 is TGTGCCAGCAGTTACAGGACCGGGGAGCTGTTTTTT.

The CDR3 DNA sequence: TGCGCCAGCAGCTTGGGACTAGCGGGAGTGAGCGGGGAGCTGTTTTTT. Its protein is CASSLGLAGVSGELFF. The chain employs TRBV5-1 and TRBJ2-2; 12 bases fit TRBD2. The germline gives CDR1 SGHRS, CDR2 YFSETQ. V trimming: 0 bases; J trimming: 7 bases; junction bases outside the gene matches: 4. The CDR3 has 16 amino acids.

The V call is TRBV7-2, the J call TRBJ2-2; D unclear. This CDR3 region has 16 residues. The germline V gene has CDR1 SGHTA and CDR2 FQGNSA. Trimming left V 0 bases short and J 2 bases short, with 10 bases between. In nucleotides, the CDR3 is TGTGCCAGCAGCTTAGCGAGTGTGACCAACACCGGGGAGCTGTTTTTT. As protein: CASSLASVTNTGELFF.